Presented here are 27 T cell receptor beta chains from one specimen sequenced in a study of chronic HIV infection and antiretroviral therapy. TCRdb used MiXCR to reprocess the 5' RACE reads, holding one entry per CDR3 protein. The sample records about 38,000 distinct CDR3 sequences, more than 8% being singletons. Material for sequencing was peripheral blood. These receptors originate from an adult who had HIV and had not received antiretroviral therapy, or was an uninfected healthy control (not recorded which).

As regards this clonotype: Given a much more abundant clone one base away, this may be a read error. The gene calls are TRBV28 and TRBJ1-1; 7 nucleotides line up with TRBD1. Germline lookup yields CDR1 MDHEN and CDR2 SYDVKM. The length of the CDR3 is 15 residues. The CDR3 here is CASSPTKGARTETFF. As DNA, the CDR3 is TGTGCCAGCAGCCCGACAAAGGGGGCTAGGACTGAAACTTTCTTT.

This clonotype has ten or more counts. J is TRBJ2-7 and V is TRBV28, with 10 bases aligning to TRBD2. Trimming removed 5 bases from V and 3 bases from J; junction bases left unmatched: 4. The CDR3 has 14 amino acids. CDR1 and CDR2 (germline): MDHEN, SYDVKM. The CDR3 region has the DNA TGTGCCAGCAGTAGGACTAGCGGAGTCTACGAGCAGTACTTC. Its translation is CASSRTSGVYEQYF.

The J gene is TRBJ1-1, the V gene TRBV28; possible D gene TRBD1, 5 bases. Germline assignment: CDR1 MDHEN and CDR2 SYDVKM. The CDR3 contains 15 residues. Trimming shortened V by 5 bases and J by 2 bases, and 15 bases separated the two germline ends. CDR3 sequence (DNA): TGTGCCAGCAGTACTAGGGGTTATGGTAACACTGAAGCTTTCTTT. Its translation: CASSTRGYGNTEAFF.

This clonotype was seen more than once but under ten times. This rearrangement joins TRBV7-6 to TRBJ1-5; 9 nucleotides match TRBD1. The CDR3 length is 14 residues. Germline CDR1 is SGHVS and CDR2 is FNYEAQ. The V segment lost 3 bases and the J segment 4 bases; nucleotides outside the gene matches: 1. In nucleotides, the CDR3 is TGTGCCAGCAGCTTGGGACAGGGTAATCAGCCCCAGCATTTT. It translates to CASSLGQGNQPQHF.

This clonotype was seen a few times. The J gene is TRBJ1-1, the V gene TRBV9; D is undetermined. The V gene lost 0 bases and the J gene lost 4 bases, with 7 bases spanning the gap. There are 13 residues in the CDR3. The germline V gene encodes CDR1 SGDLS and CDR2 YYNGEE. CDR3: CASSVVWGTEAFF. The DNA of the CDR3 is TGTGCCAGCAGCGTAGTCTGGGGCACTGAAGCTTTCTTT.

The chain combines TRBV28 with TRBJ1-1; no clear D gene. CDR1 is MDHEN, CDR2 SYDVKM, per germline. The CDR3 has 13 residues. The V gene lost 7 bases and the J gene lost 0 bases, with 9 bases spanning the gap. The DNA of the CDR3 is TGTGCCAGCAACGGACCCATGAACACTGAAGCTTTCTTT. It codes for CASNGPMNTEAFF.

This clonotype was seen at least ten times. V usage is TRBV10-3 and J usage is TRBJ2-3; D gene unclear. In germline, CDR1 is ENHRY, CDR2 SYGVKD. The germline V and J ends were trimmed by 0 bases and 1 base, with 11 bases remaining between them. There are 16 residues in the CDR3. CDR3 residues: CAISESEFWGTDTQYF. In nucleotides, the CDR3 is TGTGCCATCAGTGAGTCAGAGTTTTGGGGCACAGATACGCAGTATTTT.

This clonotype showed up many times. J is TRBJ1-5 and V is TRBV12-3 or TRBV12-4, with D uncertain. V was trimmed by 4 bases and J by 5 bases, leaving 3 bases between them. CDR3 length: 11 residues. The CDR3 region is CASSYDQPQHF. The CDR3 DNA is TGTGCCAGCAGTTACGATCAGCCCCAGCATTTT.

This chain links TRBV5-6 with TRBJ1-5, with 11 bases lining up with TRBD1. V was clipped by 4 bases and J by 7 bases; unmatched bases: 10. Per germline, CDR1 SGHDT and CDR2 YYEEEE. The CDR3 loop spans 16 amino acids. The CDR3 loop is CASSLWTGGFRQPQHF. The DNA for the CDR3 is TGTGCCAGCAGCCTTTGGACAGGGGGCTTTAGGCAGCCCCAGCATTTT. The complete variable domain, with remaining parts taken from reference TRBV5-6 and TRBJ1-5, reads DAGVTQSPTHLIKTRGQQVTLRCSPKSGHDTVSWYQQALGQGPQFIFQYYEEEERQRGNFPDRFSGHQFPNYSSELNVNALLLGDSALYLCASSLWTGGFRQPQHFGDGTRLSIL.

The chain uses TRBV5-1 and TRBJ1-2; tentatively, D is TRBD1 (5 bases). Germline CDR1 SGHRS, CDR2 YFSETQ. The CDR3 is 12 amino acids. Trimming stripped 5 bases from V and 6 bases from J, with 11 bases between. The CDR3, as DNA: TGCGCCAGCAGGAGGGGAGAGAATGGCTACACCTTC. Its protein product is CASRRGENGYTF.

In this sample, this clonotype turned up a few times. J is TRBJ2-3 and V is TRBV11-2, with a possible D match to TRBD2 (5 bases). Germline CDR1 is SGHAT and CDR2 is FQNNGV. V was cut by 4 bases and J by 3 bases, with 23 bases left in between. The CDR3 length is 18 residues. In nucleotides, the CDR3 is TGTGCCAGCAGCTACTACAGCGGACCCTCGATCTCGACAGATACGCAGTATTTT. It codes for CASSYYSGPSISTDTQYF.

This clonotype was counted ten times or more. The rearrangement joins TRBV10-3 to TRBJ2-1; 9 bases map to TRBD2. The CDR3 extends over 13 amino acids. Germline lookup yields CDR1 ENHRY and CDR2 SYGVKD. J was trimmed by 9 bases and V by 7 bases; bases with no gene match: 7. The CDR3 coding sequence is TGTGCCATCAAAGGCGGGAGGGCCGGTGAGCAGTTCTTC. Its translation is CAIKGGRAGEQFF.

This clonotype showed up just a few times. The genes are TRBV29-1 and TRBJ1-2; the D is unclear. The CDR3 sequence is 13 residues long. In germline, CDR1 is SQVTM, CDR2 ANQGSEA. V was trimmed by 3 bases and J by 3 bases, leaving 11 bases between them. DNA for the CDR3: TGCAGCGTTGATAGAACCGAGGACTATGGCTACACCTTC. It yields the protein CSVDRTEDYGYTF. The whole variable domain, filled in from reference TRBV29-1 and TRBJ1-2, reads SAVISQKPSRDICQRGTSLTIQCQVDSQVTMMFWYRQQPGQSLTLIATANQGSEATYESGFVIDKFPISRPNLTFSTLTVSNMSPEDSSIYLCSVDRTEDYGYTFGSGTRLTVV.

V gene TRBV28 combines with J gene TRBJ2-3, with unresolved D. The V and J ends lost 8 bases and 2 bases respectively, with 14 bases between them. Germline values: CDR1 MDHEN, CDR2 SYDVKM. CDR3 length: 14 amino acids. Here the CDR3 DNA reads TGTGCCAGCGGTGGCCCTGGGGACACAGATACGCAGTATTTT. Encoded protein: CASGGPGDTDTQYF.

This clonotype was counted a few times. The chain carries TRBV28 and TRBJ2-3; no clear D. The CDR3 runs to 10 residues. V was shortened by 11 bases and J by 4 bases, with 7 bases between the two germline ends. Germline CDR1 reads MDHEN; CDR2 reads SYDVKM. DNA for the CDR3: TGTGCCTCTTTAGCAGATACGCAGTATTTT. Translating gives CASLADTQYF.

This clonotype was detected ten times or more. J is TRBJ2-7 and V is TRBV27; possibly TRBD2 for D (5 bases). Germline V lookup: CDR1 MNHEY, CDR2 SMNVEV (reference sequence). V shed 5 bases and J shed 4 bases, with 15 bases lying between them. The CDR3 totals 14 residues. CDR3 nucleotide sequence: TGTGCCAGCAGTCCCCCCGGAGGCCGTTACGAGCAGTACTTC. Protein product: CASSPPGGRYEQYF.

The sample holds many counts of this clonotype. J is TRBJ2-1 and V is TRBV28; D unresolved. Germline V lookup: CDR1 MDHEN, CDR2 SYDVKM. This CDR3 has 14 residues. V was trimmed by 8 bases and J by 8 bases, leaving 19 bases between them. CDR3 in amino acids: CASQAPAGRDEQFF. In DNA form, the CDR3 reads TGTGCCAGCCAGGCACCAGCTGGAAGGGATGAGCAGTTCTTC. The complete variable domain, with remaining parts taken from reference TRBV28 and TRBJ2-1, reads DVKVTQSSRYLVKRTGEKVFLECVQDMDHENMFWYRQDPGLGLRLIYFSYDVKMKEKGDIPEGYSVSREKKERFSLILESASTNQTSMYLCASQAPAGRDEQFFGPGTRLTVL.

This clonotype was detected many times. The chain carries TRBV7-2 and TRBJ2-7; maybe TRBD2 (6 bases). There are 13 residues in the CDR3. The V end was cut by 1 base, the J end by 6 bases, with 10 bases between. CDR1 and CDR2 (germline): SGHTA, FQGNSA. The CDR3 region is CASSLEGTGEQYF. The CDR3 DNA reads TGTGCCAGCAGCTTAGAAGGGACTGGCGAGCAGTACTTC.

This clonotype was counted at least ten times. J is TRBJ2-3 and V is TRBV19; unclear D gene. The CDR3 consists of 13 residues. Germline CDR1 LNHDA, CDR2 SQIVND (reference sequence). With 6 bases removed from V and 2 bases from J, the gap between germline ends came to 9 bases. Written as DNA, the CDR3 is TGTGCCAGTAGCGGGTGGCACACAGATACGCAGTATTTT. Amino acid sequence: CASSGWHTDTQYF.

The sample holds a few counts of this clonotype. The rearrangement links TRBV29-1 to TRBJ1-1, with 8 bases aligning to TRBD1. J lost 4 bases, V lost 4 bases, and 5 bases had no gene match. Germline CDR1 is SQVTM and CDR2 is ANQGSEA. The CDR3 has 13 amino acids. CDR3 region: CSVGVQGVTEAFF. Here the CDR3 DNA reads TGCAGCGTTGGGGTACAGGGGGTCACTGAAGCTTTCTTT. Full variable domain (remainder filled in from reference TRBV29-1 and TRBJ1-1): SAVISQKPSRDICQRGTSLTIQCQVDSQVTMMFWYRQQPGQSLTLIATANQGSEATYESGFVIDKFPISRPNLTFSTLTVSNMSPEDSSIYLCSVGVQGVTEAFFGQGTRLTVV.

This clonotype was recorded a few times. V and J are TRBV4-2 and TRBJ1-1, with 7 bases matching TRBD1. V shed 3 bases, J shed 2 bases, and the junction held 6 bases outside the gene matches. The germline gives CDR1 LGHNA, CDR2 YNFKEQ. The CDR3 length is 15 residues. The CDR3 sequence: CASSQEQGSNTEAFF. The CDR3, as DNA: TGTGCCAGCAGCCAGGAACAGGGGTCAAACACTGAAGCTTTCTTT.

This chain connects TRBV29-1 to TRBJ2-2; D not resolved. V was clipped by 1 base and J by 6 bases, with 3 bases between them. This CDR3 has 11 amino acids. Per the germline V gene, CDR1 is SQVTM and CDR2 is ANQGSEA. For the CDR3, the DNA is TGCAGCGTTGAAGTGTCCGGGGAGCTGTTTTTT. It yields the protein CSVEVSGELFF.

This clonotype was counted ten times or more. The J gene is TRBJ2-7, the V gene TRBV20-1, with TRBD1 identical over 7 bases. The CDR3 runs to 14 residues. The V segment lost 4 bases and the J segment 0 bases; nucleotides outside the gene matches: 6. In germline, CDR1 is DFQATT, CDR2 SNEGSKA (reference sequence). CDR3 loop: CSAKIGTASYEQYF. The CDR3 DNA is TGCAGTGCTAAGATCGGGACAGCCTCCTACGAGCAGTACTTC.

This clonotype was counted ten times or more. The chain is built from TRBV29-1 and TRBJ2-3, with D tentatively TRBD2 (5 bases). With 5 bases removed from V and 4 bases from J, the gap between germline ends came to 7 bases. Germline-derived CDR1 and CDR2 are SQVTM and ANQGSEA. The CDR3 spans 11 residues. The CDR3 protein is CSVSEADTQYF. In nucleotides, the CDR3 is TGCAGCGTTTCGGAGGCAGATACGCAGTATTTT.

This clonotype was observed many times. The V gene is TRBV7-2, the J gene TRBJ2-7; D may be TRBD1 or TRBD2 (5 bases each). Looked up from germline, CDR1 is SGHTA and CDR2 is FQGNSA. Trimming shortened V by 5 bases and J by 3 bases, and 14 bases separated the two germline ends. The CDR3 contains 14 residues. CDR3 amino acids: CASSPRGVYYEQYF. The CDR3 coding sequence is TGTGCCAGCAGCCCAAGAGGGGTTTACTACGAGCAGTACTTC. The complete variable domain, with remaining parts taken from reference TRBV7-2 and TRBJ2-7, reads GAGVSQSPSNKVTEKGKDVELRCDPISGHTALYWYRQSLGQGLEFLIYFQGNSAPDKSGLPSDRFSAERTGGSVSTLTIQRTQQEDSAVYLCASSPRGVYYEQYFGPGTRLTVT.

There are many counts of this clonotype. The rearrangement links TRBV28 to TRBJ2-7, with D perhaps TRBD1 or TRBD2 (6 bases each). V was pared by 4 bases and J by 9 bases, with 16 bases between. CDR1 and CDR2 from the germline V gene are MDHEN and SYDVKM. This CDR3 has 13 amino acids. For the CDR3, the DNA is TGTGCCAGCAGTTCAGGTCCAAGGGGGGTGCAGTACTTC. This sequence encodes CASSSGPRGVQYF.

The chain links TRBV20-1 to TRBJ2-5; D is possibly TRBD2 (6 bases). Germline V gene data show CDR1 as DFQATT and CDR2 as SNEGSKA (reference sequence). Trimming removed 3 bases from V and 7 bases from J, with 12 bases in between. The CDR3 contains 12 residues. The DNA of the CDR3 is TGCAGTGCTAGCAGTAGGGGAGGGACCCAGTACTTC. It specifies CSASSRGGTQYF.